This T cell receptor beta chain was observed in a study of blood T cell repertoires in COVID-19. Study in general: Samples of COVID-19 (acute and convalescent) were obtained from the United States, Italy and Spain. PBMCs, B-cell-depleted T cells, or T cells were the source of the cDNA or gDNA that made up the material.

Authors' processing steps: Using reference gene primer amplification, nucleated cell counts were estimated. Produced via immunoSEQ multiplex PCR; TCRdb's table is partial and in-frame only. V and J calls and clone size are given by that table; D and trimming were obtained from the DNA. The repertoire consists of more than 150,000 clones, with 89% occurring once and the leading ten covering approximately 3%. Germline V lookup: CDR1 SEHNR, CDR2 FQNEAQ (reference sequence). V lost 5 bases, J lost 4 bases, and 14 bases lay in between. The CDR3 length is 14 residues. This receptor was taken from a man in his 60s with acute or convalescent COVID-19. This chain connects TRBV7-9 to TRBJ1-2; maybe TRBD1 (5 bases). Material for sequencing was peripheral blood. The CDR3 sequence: CASSPVKGVYGYTF. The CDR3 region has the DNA TGTGCCAGCAGCCCTGTAAAAGGGGTCTATGGCTACACCTTC.